What follows is one T cell receptor beta chain and its context. Which antigen it targets is not known. No base quality values were provided; no much bigger clone lies one nucleotide off. This sample was included in a study of blood T cell repertoires in COVID-19 (dated by TCRdb to the early 2020s). For the study in its entirety: Samples covering the acute and convalescent phases of COVID-19 were provided by collaborators in the United States, Italy and Spain. The prospective study material was composed of cDNA or gDNA derived from T cells, B-cell-depleted T cells, or PBMCs. Deeply sampled blood TCRbeta repertoires from subjects exposed to, actively infected with, or recovered from COVID-19 were included in the dataset. The repertoires were made available in a free public database intended to serve as a resource for research on the immune response to SARS-CoV-2. The samples were drawn from the first 160 participants of the ongoing ImmuneRACE study and from 1,254 subjects provided by 6 global collaborators. Nearly every sample came with metadata listing a de-identified subject ID, COVID-19 status, age in years and sex. Where available, HLA class I and class II types were taken from metadata supplied by the sample provider and were not determined by assay-based typing.

The CDR3 contains 14 residues, cysteine and phenylalanine counted. The kept DNA is CDR3 alone, 42 bases in frame from the first base. V drops 4 bases and J drops 5 bases, leaving 12 bases in between. Looking up the germline V gene yields CDR1 LGHNA and CDR2 YNFKEQ. Overall results and qualifications from the work: The amount of clinical and demographic metadata varied by source and participant and was provided uncurated.

The immunoSEQ Assay, a bias-controlled multiplex PCR, was used to amplify TCRbeta CDR3 regions from genomic DNA. Per the original workflow: The number of nucleated cells in each sample was estimated from the amplification of reference gene primers within the assay. To quantify the absolute abundance of each unique TCRbeta CDR3 rearrangement, sequence reads were collapsed and filtered. Productive Simpson clonality was computed per sample as the square root of Simpson's diversity index over productive rearrangements. Imported from immuneACCESS, the table was reduced by TCRdb to in-frame sequences with V and J called. These copies leave out some clones; in studies compared against another copy, an unresolved V gene accounts for under half, and the cause of the remainder is not known. That table is the source of V, J and clone size, and D and trimming were worked out from the DNA. The sample has some 320,000 clones on record, roughly 90% of them singletons. The top ten constitute 2.6% of the sample.

In the prospective study, participants were roughly 18 to 89 years old, resided in about two dozen geographic areas of the United States, and were enrolled through a virtual design. In the prospective study, participants were assigned to cohorts based on the clinical history participants reported in a screening survey and a study questionnaire. ImmuneRACE Cohort 3 recovered participants were defined by two consecutive negative NP/OP PCR tests, healthcare professional clearance, or symptom resolution. In the prospective study, whole blood, serum and a nasopharyngeal or oropharyngeal swab were collected from each participant by mobile phlebotomists. Additional blood draws and questionnaires over an approximately 2-month period could optionally be provided by prospective study participants. Before DNA extraction, blood samples from the prospective study were shipped at room temperature or frozen.

The sample taken for sequencing was PBMCs or T cells enriched from blood (not recorded which). The TCR was taken from a man aged 60-69 years who had recovered from COVID-19. Recombination joined TRBV4-2 with TRBJ2-1, with the D gene too uncertain to name. Here is the DNA: TGTGCCAGCAGCCCTCCGAATCGCGACAATGAGCAGTTCTTC. Its translation reads: CASSPPNRDNEQFF.